This TCR beta chain was documented in a study of tumor and adjacent non-tumor tissue in lung cancer. The library came from three nested PCR rounds adapted from ARM-PCR protocols. TCRdb processed the multiplex PCR reads anew with MiXCR; each CDR3 protein has one entry. The repertoire holds around 70,000 distinct CDR3 sequences, around 78% seen once, with 28% in the top ten. The template was RNA from unsorted bulk tissue. In regard to this clonotype: Compared with germline, one end of the junction differs, possibly owing to a read error.

This CDR3 region has 12 residues. The chain links TRBV12-3 or TRBV12-4 to TRBJ2-2; no firm D call. The receptor was isolated from a man in his fifties or sixties with non-small cell lung cancer. Sequenced material: lung tumor tissue. The chain's CDR3 is CTSSRYIGELFF. Here the CDR3 DNA reads TGTACCAGCAGCCGTTATATCGGGGAGCTGTTTTTT.